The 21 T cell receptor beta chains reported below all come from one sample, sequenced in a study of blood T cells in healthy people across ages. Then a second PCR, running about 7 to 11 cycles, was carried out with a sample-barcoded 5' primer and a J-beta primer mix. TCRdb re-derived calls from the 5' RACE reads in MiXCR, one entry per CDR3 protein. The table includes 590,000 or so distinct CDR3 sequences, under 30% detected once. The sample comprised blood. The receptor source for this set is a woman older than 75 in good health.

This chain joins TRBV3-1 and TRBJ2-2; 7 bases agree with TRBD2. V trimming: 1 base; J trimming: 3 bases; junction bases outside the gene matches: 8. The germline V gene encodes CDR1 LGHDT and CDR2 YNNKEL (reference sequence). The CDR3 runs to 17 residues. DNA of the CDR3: TGTGCCAGCAGCCAAGGGGCCCGGGGGGTGGACACCGGGGAGCTGTTTTTT. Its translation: CASSQGARGVDTGELFF.

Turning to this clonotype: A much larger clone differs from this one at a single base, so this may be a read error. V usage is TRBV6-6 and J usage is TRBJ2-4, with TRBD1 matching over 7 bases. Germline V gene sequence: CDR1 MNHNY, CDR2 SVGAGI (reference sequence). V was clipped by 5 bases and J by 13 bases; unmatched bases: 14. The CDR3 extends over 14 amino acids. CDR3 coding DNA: TGTGCCAGCAGTGCACAGGGGAACTACAATGAGCAGTACTTC. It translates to CASSAQGNYNEQYF.

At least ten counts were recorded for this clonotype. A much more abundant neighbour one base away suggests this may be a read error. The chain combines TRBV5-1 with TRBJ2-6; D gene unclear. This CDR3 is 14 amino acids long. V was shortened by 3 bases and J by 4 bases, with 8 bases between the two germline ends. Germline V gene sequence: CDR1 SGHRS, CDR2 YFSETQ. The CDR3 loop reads CASSWFPGANVLTF. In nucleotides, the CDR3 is TGCGCCAGCAGCTGGTTTCCCGGGGCCAACGTCCTGACTTTC.

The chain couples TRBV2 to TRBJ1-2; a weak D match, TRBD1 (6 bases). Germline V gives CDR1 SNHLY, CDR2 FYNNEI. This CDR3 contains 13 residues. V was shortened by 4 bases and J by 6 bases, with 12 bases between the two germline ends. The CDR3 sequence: CASSVSRGDGYTF. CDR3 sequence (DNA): TGTGCCAGCAGTGTCAGCAGGGGAGATGGCTACACCTTC.

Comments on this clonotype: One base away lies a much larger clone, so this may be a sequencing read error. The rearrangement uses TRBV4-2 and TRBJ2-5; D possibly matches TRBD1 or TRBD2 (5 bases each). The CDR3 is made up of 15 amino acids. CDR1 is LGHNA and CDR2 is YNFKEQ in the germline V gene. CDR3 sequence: CASSPEVSGGEAQYF. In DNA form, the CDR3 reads TGTGCCAGCAGCCCAGAGGTCTCTGGGGGAGAGGCCCAGTACTTC.

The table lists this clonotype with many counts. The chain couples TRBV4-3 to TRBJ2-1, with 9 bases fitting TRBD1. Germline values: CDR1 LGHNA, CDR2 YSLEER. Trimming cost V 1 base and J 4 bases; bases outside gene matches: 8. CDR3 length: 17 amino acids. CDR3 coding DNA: TGCGCCAGCAGCCAAGTGGGAGGGGACAGGGCTTACAATGAGCAGTTCTTC. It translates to CASSQVGGDRAYNEQFF.

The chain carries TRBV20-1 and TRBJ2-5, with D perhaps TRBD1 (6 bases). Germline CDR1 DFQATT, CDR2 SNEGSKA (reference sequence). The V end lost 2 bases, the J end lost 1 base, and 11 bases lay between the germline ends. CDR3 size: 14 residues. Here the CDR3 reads CSARLDRIQETQYF. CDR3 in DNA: TGCAGTGCTAGACTCGACAGGATCCAAGAGACCCAGTACTTC.

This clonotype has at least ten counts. DNA for the CDR3: TGTGCCAGCAGCCAGGAACAGGACCTAGCCAAAAACATTCAGTACTTC. Protein product: CASSQEQDLAKNIQYF. The genes are TRBV4-2 and TRBJ2-4; a weak D match, TRBD1 (5 bases). The CDR3 extends over 16 amino acids. Germline loops: CDR1 LGHNA, CDR2 YNFKEQ. V was clipped by 3 bases and J by 0 bases, with 12 bases between them.

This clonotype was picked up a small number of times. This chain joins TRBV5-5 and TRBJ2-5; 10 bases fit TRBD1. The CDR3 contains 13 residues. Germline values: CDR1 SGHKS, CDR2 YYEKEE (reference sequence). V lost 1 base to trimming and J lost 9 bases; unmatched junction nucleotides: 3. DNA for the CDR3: TGTGCCAGCAGCTTGTCTGGACAGGGGGCCCAGTACTTC. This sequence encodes CASSLSGQGAQYF. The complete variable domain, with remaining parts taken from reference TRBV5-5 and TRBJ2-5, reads DAGVTQSPTHLIKTRGQQVTLRCSPISGHKSVSWYQQVLGQGPQFIFQYYEKEERGRGNFPDRFSARQFPNYSSELNVNALLLGDSALYLCASSLSGQGAQYFGPGTRLLVL.

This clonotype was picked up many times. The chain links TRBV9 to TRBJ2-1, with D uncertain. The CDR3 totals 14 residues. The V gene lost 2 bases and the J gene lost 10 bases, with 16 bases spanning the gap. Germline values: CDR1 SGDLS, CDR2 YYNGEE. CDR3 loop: CASSVGRVSQEQFF. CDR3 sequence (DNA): TGTGCCAGCAGCGTTGGCCGGGTCAGTCAAGAGCAGTTCTTC.

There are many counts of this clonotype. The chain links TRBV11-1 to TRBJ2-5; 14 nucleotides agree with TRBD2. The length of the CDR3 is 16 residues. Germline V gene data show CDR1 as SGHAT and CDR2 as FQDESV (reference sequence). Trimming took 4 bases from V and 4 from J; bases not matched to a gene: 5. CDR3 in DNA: TGTGCCAGCAGCTACCGGACTAGCGGGGGGATAGAGACCCAGTACTTC. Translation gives CASSYRTSGGIETQYF.

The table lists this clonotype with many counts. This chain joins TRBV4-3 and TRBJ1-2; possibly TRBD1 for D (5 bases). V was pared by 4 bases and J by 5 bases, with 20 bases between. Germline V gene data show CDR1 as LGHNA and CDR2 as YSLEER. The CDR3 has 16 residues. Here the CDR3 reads CASSPDSGQRDYGYTF. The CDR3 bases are TGCGCCAGCAGCCCAGACTCGGGGCAGCGAGATTATGGCTACACCTTC.

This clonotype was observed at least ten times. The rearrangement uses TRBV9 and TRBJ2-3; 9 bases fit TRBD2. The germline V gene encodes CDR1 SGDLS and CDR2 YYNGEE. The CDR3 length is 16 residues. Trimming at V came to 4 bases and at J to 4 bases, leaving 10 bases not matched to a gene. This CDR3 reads CASSPLGRGGADTQYF. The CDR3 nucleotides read TGTGCCAGCAGCCCGCTGGGGCGGGGGGGCGCAGATACGCAGTATTTT. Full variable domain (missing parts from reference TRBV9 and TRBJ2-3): DSGVTQTPKHLITATGQRVTLRCSPRSGDLSVYWYQQSLDQGLQFLIQYYNGEERAKGNILERFSAQQFPDLHSELNLSSLELGDSALYFCASSPLGRGGADTQYFGPGTRLTVL.

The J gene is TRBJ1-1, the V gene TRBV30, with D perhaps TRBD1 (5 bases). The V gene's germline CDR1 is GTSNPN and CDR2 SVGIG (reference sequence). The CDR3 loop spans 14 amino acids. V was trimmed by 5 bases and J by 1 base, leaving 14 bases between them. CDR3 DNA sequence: TGTGCCTGGGGGAGGGGCTTGGAGAACACTGAAGCTTTCTTT. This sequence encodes CAWGRGLENTEAFF.

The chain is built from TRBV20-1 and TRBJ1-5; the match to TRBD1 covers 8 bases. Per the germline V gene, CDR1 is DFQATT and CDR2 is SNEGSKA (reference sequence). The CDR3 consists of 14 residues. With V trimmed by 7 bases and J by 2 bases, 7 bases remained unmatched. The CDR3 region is CSVTGGPGNQPQHF. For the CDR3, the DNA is TGCAGTGTAACAGGGGGGCCCGGCAATCAGCCCCAGCATTTT.

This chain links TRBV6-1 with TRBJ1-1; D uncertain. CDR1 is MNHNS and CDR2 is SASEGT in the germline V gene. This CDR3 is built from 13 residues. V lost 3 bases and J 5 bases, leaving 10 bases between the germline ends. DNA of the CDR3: TGTGCCAGCAGTGACTCTTGGGGAACTGAAGCTTTCTTT. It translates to CASSDSWGTEAFF.

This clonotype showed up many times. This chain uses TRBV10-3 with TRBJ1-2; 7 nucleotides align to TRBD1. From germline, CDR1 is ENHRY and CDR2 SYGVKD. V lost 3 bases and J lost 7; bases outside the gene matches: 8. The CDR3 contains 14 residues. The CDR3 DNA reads TGTGCCATCAGTGATCGTCAGGGGGGTGGTGGCTACACCTTC. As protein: CAISDRQGGGGYTF.

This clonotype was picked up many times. CDR3 coding DNA: TGTGCCAGCAGTTTAGTCGAAGGCGGTGTCTACGAGCAGTACTTC. The encoded protein is CASSLVEGGVYEQYF. The J gene is TRBJ2-7, the V gene TRBV27; D unclear. Germline-derived CDR1 and CDR2 are MNHEY and SMNVEV (reference sequence). V lost 2 bases, J lost 3 bases, and 14 bases lay in between. CDR3 length: 15 residues.

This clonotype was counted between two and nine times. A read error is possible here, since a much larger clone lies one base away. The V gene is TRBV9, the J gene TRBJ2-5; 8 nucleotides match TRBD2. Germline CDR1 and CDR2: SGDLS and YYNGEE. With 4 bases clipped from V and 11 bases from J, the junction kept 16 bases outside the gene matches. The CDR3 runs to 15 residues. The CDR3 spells CASSSLSGGYNEQYF. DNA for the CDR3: TGTGCCAGCAGCTCGCTATCGGGGGGGTATAATGAGCAGTACTTC.

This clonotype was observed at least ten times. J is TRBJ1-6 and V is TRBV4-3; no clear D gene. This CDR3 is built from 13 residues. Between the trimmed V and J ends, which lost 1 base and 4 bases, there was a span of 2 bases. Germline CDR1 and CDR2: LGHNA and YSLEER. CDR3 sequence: CASSQVYNSPLHF. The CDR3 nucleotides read TGCGCCAGCAGCCAAGTATATAATTCACCCCTCCACTTT.

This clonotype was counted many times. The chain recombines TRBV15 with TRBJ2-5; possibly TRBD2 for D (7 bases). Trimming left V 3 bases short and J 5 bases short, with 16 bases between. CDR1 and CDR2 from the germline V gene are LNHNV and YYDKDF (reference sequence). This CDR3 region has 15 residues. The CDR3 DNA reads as TGTGCCACCAGCAGCGACTGGAGGGGGGGGGAGACCCAGTACTTC. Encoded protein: CATSSDWRGGETQYF.